This paragraph reports one TCR beta chain. This entry belongs to a study of patients and donors after allogeneic stem cell transplantation. CDR1 and CDR2 from the germline V gene are DFQATT and SNEGSKA (reference sequence). After removal of 3 bases from V and 5 bases from J, the junction contained 12 bases not matched to a gene. The CDR3 loop spans 15 amino acids. Using its own MiXCR run on the RT-PCR reads, TCRdb lists one record per CDR3 protein. The table has some 880,000 distinct CDR3 sequences, 15% to 20% seen once; the top ten hold about 6%. The clonotype originates from a human donor who was either an allogeneic HSCT recipient or a stem cell or donor lymphocyte infusion donor (not recorded which). It is not recorded whose cells these are; they may come from a transplant donor. The chain has TRBV20-1 and TRBJ1-2, with TRBD1 identical over 7 bases. Sequencing used blood, either unsorted or a sorted T cell fraction (not recorded which). Here the CDR3 DNA reads TGCAGTGCTAGGATTCGAGAGACAGGGAGATATGGCTACACCTTC. This translates into CSARIRETGRYGYTF.